This T cell receptor (beta chain) was retrieved from a study of cytomegalovirus exposure and HLA in healthy donors (dated by TCRdb to 2016 to 2017). In the study overall: According to an earlier analysis of 550 to 700 of the donors, 150 million to 200 million T cells yielded some 110 million unique TCR beta sequences and approximately 280 Gb of sequence data. Approximately 300 gigabases of sequencing data and approximately 92 million unique TCR sequences made up an early release that covered around 640 HLA-typed donors. Of the 300 to 500 genotyped donors, 65% to 90% were placed in the genetic ancestry cluster associated with self-reported Caucasian donors. The aim of the study was to test whether cataloging public T cell receptors could identify signatures of past pathogen exposure. The study profiled the T cell repertoires of around 700 subjects by immunosequencing and related them to cytomegalovirus serostatus. Besides the first cohort of roughly 640 subjects, a separate validation cohort made up of around 120 different subjects was used. The study combined high-throughput TCR immunosequencing, statistical association of individual TCRs with disease status, and machine learning to predict cytomegalovirus infection status. To study patterns of TCR occurrence, a later analysis re-analyzed previously published TCR beta repertoires from around 700 donors and added high-resolution HLA genotyping. The later analysis used no new phenotypic data to find candidate immune exposures, relying instead on TCR beta sequences and their occurrence across donors. An earlier analysis of around 540 of the donors applied high-throughput TCR beta sequencing to assess whether each TCR beta V gene segment acted as functional or pseudogenic. Alongside the repertoire data, information on donor age, sex, ethnicity and CMV serostatus was compiled. A later genetic analysis took genome-wide SNP genotypes for about 55% of the 666 donors and used that subset as a discovery cohort. Every repertoire in the discovery cohort had been generated on one and the same sequencing platform. Both class I and class II loci were covered by HLA typing, at four-digit resolution. Typing coverage differed by locus: A, B, C, DRB1 and DQB1 were typed in roughly 629-640 donors, DQA1 in 522, DPA1 in approximately 600, and DPB1 in 400 to 480. Because of strong linkage in the cohort, 5 or 6 DR-DQ haplotypes were treated as single units for association and clustering. Across under 500 genotyped donors of the cohort, an average of roughly 230,000 unique TCR beta nucleotide sequences per donor were sequenced, and 15% to 20% of those sequences were non-productive.

In total, more than 500 healthy bone marrow donors made up the cohort. At the time of sampling, every cohort member was nominally healthy, though immune exposures that went unrecorded were likely present. The donor tested CMV seronegative and was one of the 352 seronegative cohort members. Every donor gave a peripheral blood sample, and the peripheral blood mononuclear cells from that sample were used for TCR beta sequencing. The Qiagen DNeasy Blood Extraction Kit was used to extract genomic DNA from the blood cell samples. The study at large found these results: According to a later analysis, parvovirus B19, influenza, CMV and Epstein-Barr virus appeared linked to several top co-occurrence clusters. V-gene and J-gene trimming of TCR beta chains was associated with a missense DCLRE1C variant in a later genetic analysis, and the association was replicated in an independent cohort. Seventeen rarely observed V segments, including chromosome 9 orphons, were excluded from the earlier analysis of just under 600 of the donors because counts were too low. Most CMV-associated TCR beta chains appeared to be HLA-restricted in a later analysis, and the HLA associations seemed to be driven largely by CMV exposure. In a later analysis, the rate of TCR association differed among HLA loci, with DRB1 alleles having the most associated TCRs and HLA-C alleles having the fewest. A further reported finding was that TCR beta sequences accurately predicted the HLA-A and HLA-B alleles for most subjects in the first cohort. HLA typing was unavailable for some donors at each locus, so association tests used only the typed subset. An earlier analysis of roughly 570 of the donors showed that most TCR beta V segments appeared in productive rearrangements either about 90% or about 30% of the time, which broadly matched IMGT annotations. The 87-base-pair reads could not distinguish some IMGT-functional V segments, including TRBV6-2 and TRBV6-3, so those segments were excluded. In vitro tests confirmed that three of the cytomegalovirus-associated TCR beta chains recognize cytomegalovirus antigens. Immune exposure information for the cohort was limited to CMV serostatus. A cluster of highly shared sequence variants was judged likely to be a technical artifact of the sequencing pipeline. In a later analysis, HLA-associated TCR beta chains were found to be more clonally expanded and to have lower generation probabilities than equally common non-associated chains. It was suggested by the authors that the approach could potentially be generalized to other disease states and immunological phenotypes. When HLA alleles, especially DR and DQ, strongly co-occurred, attributing TCR associations to individual alleles was difficult. Specific HLA alleles were associated with 18,000 or so TCR beta sequences at a false discovery rate of 0.05 in a later analysis. Correlated functional status among segregating V segments might be attributable to linkage disequilibrium, but an unknown experimental factor could not be ruled out. Cytomegalovirus status was reported to be diagnosed by the classifier with high specificity and sensitivity in both the original and validation cohorts. This cohort had only TCR beta chains sequenced, and the lack of alpha or paired-chain data limited which features could be detected. While some public TCRs were present in many individuals, most TCR sequences turned up only very rarely across donors. Compared with the approximately 720-donor mean, donors in an Asian-associated ancestry cluster had fewer N-insertions in productive TCRs, according to a later genetic analysis. In the study, around 160 TCR beta chains were listed as associated with cytomegalovirus. Roughly uniform sequencing depth across donors was assumed in presence/absence analyses, although this assumption may not hold.

Note on this clone: What this receptor recognizes is not known. Base-call qualities are not available, and no considerably larger clone is one nucleotide away.

CDR1 and CDR2, per the germline V gene, are LGHNA and YNFKEQ. From cysteine to phenylalanine, the CDR3 is 17 amino acids long. The kept DNA is CDR3 alone, 51 bases in frame from the first base. V is pruned by 0 bases and J by 0 bases, leaving 5 bases of the junction without a gene match. The library was prepared using the immunoSEQ multiplex PCR assay. A mixture of 60 forward primers for TCR Vbeta segments and 13 reverse primers for TCR Jbeta segments was used in the multiplex PCR. The CDR3 region of rearranged TCR beta genes was amplified from genomic DNA by a multiplex PCR assay. The amplified TCR beta libraries were sequenced on the Illumina HiSeq System as 87-base-pair reads. As for the original processing: A later analysis tallied 75 million to 95 million unique TCR beta chains across the 700 or so repertoires, and approximately 12 million of those chains were shared by two or more donors. Raw reads were error-corrected and collapsed into unique sequences by a nearest-neighbor algorithm in which closely related sequences were merged to remove PCR and sequencing errors. V, D and J gene segments were assigned by aligning CDR3 sequences to IMGT reference sequences. For a sequence to be retained, a match of at least six nucleotides was required to both a V gene segment and a J gene segment. A rearrangement was called productive if the CDR3 had no stop codons and remained in frame with V and J, and every other rearrangement was called non-productive. Following IMGT convention, CDR3 was defined as the stretch from the second conserved V-encoded cysteine up to the conserved J-encoded phenylalanine. Sequences without an unambiguous match to a single V gene segment were excluded from the earlier analysis of a few hundred of the donors. An earlier analysis of 587 of the donors called V segments functional above 56.7% productive rearrangements and segregating when the between-donor standard deviation exceeded 5%. A statistical classification framework was developed to diagnose cytomegalovirus status using the catalog of TCR beta chain sequences. A later analysis assigned V and J genes by comparing TCR nucleotide sequences with IMGT/GENE-DB human TR gene sequences. A later analysis assigned CDR3 sequences and most-parsimonious VDJ recombination scenarios with the TCRdist pipeline. In a later analysis, each TCR beta chain was defined by its CDR3 amino acid sequence together with its V-gene family, and reads lacking a unique V-gene family were excluded. A later analysis removed 550 to 700 highly shared, low-generation-probability nucleotide sequences to deal with suspected cross-contamination and a sequencing artifact. In a later analysis, a clonal expansion index for each public chain was calculated from normalized within-repertoire ranks of inferred template counts. Generation probabilities in a later analysis came from a VDJ recombination model fitted to out-of-frame rearrangements, and those results were checked against IGoR. In a later analysis, TCR-TCR, TCR-HLA and TCR-CMV co-occurrence was scored with hypergeometric tests, and a repertoire-size bias correction was applied to TCR pairs. In a later analysis, false discovery rates were estimated by permuting HLA or CMV assignments 20 times. In a later analysis, co-occurring TCRs were grouped using DBSCAN, and TCRdist sequence similarity was added for clustering within HLA-allele-positive subsets. Co-occurrence clustering excluded repertoires with fewer than 30,000 or more than 120,000 public chains, plus five with anomalous nucleotide sharing. TCRdb retrieved this table from immuneACCESS and kept in-frame rearrangements only. Not all clones are present; in checked studies, unresolved V genes account for under half, and no reason is known for the remainder. V and J calls and clone size are those listed in that table; D and trimming were worked out from the DNA. For this sample there are under 200,000 clones; around 81% appear just once. Less than 15% of the sample is taken by the ten largest.

The sequenced material came from PBMCs. Recombination linked TRBV4-2 to TRBJ2-3, and 8 junctional nucleotides match TRBD2. This clonotype was obtained from a woman in her fifties or sixties in good health and CMV-seronegative. The bases read TGTGCCAGCAGCCAAGAGGTGAGCGGGGGCAGCACAGATACGCAGTATTTT. Translated, this is CASSQEVSGGSTDTQYF.